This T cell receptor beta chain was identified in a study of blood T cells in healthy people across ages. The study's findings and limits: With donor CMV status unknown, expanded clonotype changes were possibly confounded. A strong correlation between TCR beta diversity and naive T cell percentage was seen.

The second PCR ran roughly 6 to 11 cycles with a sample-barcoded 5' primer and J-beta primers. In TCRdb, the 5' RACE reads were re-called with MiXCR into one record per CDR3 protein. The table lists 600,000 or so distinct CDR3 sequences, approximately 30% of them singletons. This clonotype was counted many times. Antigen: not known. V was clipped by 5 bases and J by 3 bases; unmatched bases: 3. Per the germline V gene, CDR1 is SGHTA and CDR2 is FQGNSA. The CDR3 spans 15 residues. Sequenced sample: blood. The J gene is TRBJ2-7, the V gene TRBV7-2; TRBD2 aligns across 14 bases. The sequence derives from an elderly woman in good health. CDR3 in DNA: TGTGCCAGCAGCCCGGGACTAGCGGGGGACTACGAGCAGTACTTC. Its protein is CASSPGLAGDYEQYF.